The T cell receptor (beta chain) described here comes from a study of CD8+ T cells in alopecia areata. Concerning this clone itself: Its antigen is currently unknown.

In each case, RNA was isolated and then reverse transcribed into cDNA as the sequencing template. Here immunoSEQ multiplex PCR was the method, and the copy in TCRdb shows in-frame clones only, minus some. The top ten clones hold roughly 1.7% of a sample with roughly 200,000 clones, roughly 59% of them seen once. Regarding the study as a whole: Among the cells sequenced in scalp samples are also the resident alphabeta T cells of normal skin.

The CDR3 sequence is 14 residues long. Germline V gives CDR1 SGHAT, CDR2 FQNNGV. Trimming pared 5 bases from V and 1 base from J, leaving 11 bases between. The chain is built from TRBV11-2 and TRBJ1-1; no firm D call. The sample consisted of CD4+ T cells sorted from blood, taken at week 0. The clonotype was recovered from a human donor with alopecia areata. The CDR3 sequence: CASSPPRTNTEAFF. CDR3 DNA sequence: TGTGCCAGCAGCCCGCCCCGTACGAACACTGAAGCTTTCTTT.